This T cell receptor beta chain was identified in a study of technical replicates of blood from a handful of donors. CDR3 length: 15 residues. Losses at the gene ends were 5 bases for V and 4 bases for J; bases not matched to a gene: 9. Germline V gene lookup returns CDR1 LNHDA and CDR2 SQIVND (reference sequence). Sequenced by immunoSEQ multiplex PCR; TCRdb stores in-frame clones only, minus some. This table has 55,000 to 85,000 clones, under 98% appearing once. The chain joins TRBV19 to TRBJ2-7, with 9 bases that match TRBD1. The specimen sequenced was T cells isolated from PBMCs. This TCR came from a human donor in good health. The DNA of the CDR3 is TGTGCCAGTAGTTTATCGACAGGGGGAAGATACGAGCAGTACTTC. It is translated as CASSLSTGGRYEQYF.